This T cell receptor beta chain stems from a study of blood T cell repertoires in COVID-19. Study in general: PBMCs, B-cell-depleted T cells, or T cells provided the cDNA or gDNA that made up the material.

V dropped 2 bases and J dropped 2 bases, with 9 bases sitting between them. CDR1 and CDR2 (germline): SEHNR, FQNEAQ (reference sequence). This CDR3 comprises 14 residues. The data were produced by immunoSEQ multiplex PCR, yet TCRdb's version contains in-frame clones alone and is incomplete. The table shows 300,000 to 400,000 clones, with approximately 87% occurring only once. The sample was peripheral blood. V gene TRBV7-9 combines with J gene TRBJ2-5; D call uncertain. This TCR derives from a woman between 50 and 59 years old with COVID-19, enrolled during active disease. The CDR3 bases are TGTGCCAGCAGCTTATCGGTGATACAAGAGACCCAGTACTTC. This encodes CASSLSVIQETQYF.